The next 32 T cell receptor beta chains were all read from a single sample in a study of blood T cells in healthy people across ages. Next came a second PCR, run for roughly 6 to 11 cycles, which used a sample-barcoded 5' primer along with a J-beta primer mix. Each CDR3 protein is one row after TCRdb ran MiXCR on the 5' RACE reads. The data hold about 800,000 distinct CDR3 sequences, with approximately 25% observed a single time. These sequences were also reported in another study, on T cells of mothers and their children.

The specimen was blood. These TCRs come from a boy between 5 and 17 years old in good health.

The V gene is TRBV20-1, the J gene TRBJ2-5; no reliable D call. The closer fit of TRBJ2-1 to the DNA end suggests the J call may be wrong. This CDR3 is built from 9 residues. Germline V CDR1 and CDR2: DFQATT, SNEGSKA (reference sequence). The CDR3 region has the DNA TGCAGTGGGTCTCATGAGCAGTTCTTC. Its translation: CSGSHEQFF.

This clonotype turned up a few times. In DNA form, the CDR3 reads TGCAGCGTCCGCACAGGGGATCCCTACGAGCAGTACTTC. This codes for CSVRTGDPYEQYF. V and J are TRBV29-1 and TRBJ2-7; 7 positions agree with TRBD1. The CDR3 has 13 amino acids. Germline values: CDR1 SQVTM, CDR2 ANQGSEA. Trimming removed 6 bases from V and 2 bases from J; junction bases left unmatched: 7.

The chain combines TRBV27 with TRBJ2-6; 9 nucleotides match TRBD1. The V gene end was trimmed by 1 base and the J gene end by 0 bases; junction bases not matched to a gene: 10. This CDR3 is 20 amino acids long. Germline values: CDR1 MNHEY, CDR2 SMNVEV (reference sequence). The CDR3 region is CASSLYGTGLPSSGANVLTF. CDR3 nucleotide sequence: TGTGCCAGCAGTTTATACGGGACAGGGCTTCCCTCCTCTGGGGCCAACGTCCTGACTTTC.

This clonotype was seen only a few times. CDR3 loop: CASSSSMTGSAQYF. In DNA form, the CDR3 reads TGTGCCAGCTCATCATCGATGACAGGGTCAGCGCAGTACTTC. The V gene is TRBV18, the J gene TRBJ2-7, with TRBD1 matching 7 bases. The CDR3 runs 14 residues. The V and J ends lost 5 bases and 9 bases, in that order; junction bases with no gene match: 13. CDR1 and CDR2 from the germline V gene are KGHSH and LQKENI.

V and J are TRBV18 and TRBJ2-1, with 7 bases that match TRBD2. The germline V gene encodes CDR1 KGHSH and CDR2 LQKENI. The V segment lost 5 bases and the J segment 3 bases; nucleotides outside the gene matches: 4. The CDR3 spans 14 residues. CDR3: CASSFRDYYNEQFF. The CDR3 DNA reads as TGTGCCAGCTCATTCCGGGACTACTACAATGAGCAGTTCTTC. Drawing the rest from reference TRBV18 and TRBJ2-1, the complete variable domain is NAGVMQNPRHLVRRRGQEARLRCSPMKGHSHVYWYRQLPEEGLKFMVYLQKENIIDESGMPKERFSAEFPKEGPSILRIQQVVRGDSAAYFCASSFRDYYNEQFFGPGTRLTVL.

This clonotype was found a few times. This chain joins TRBV4-2 and TRBJ2-5, with 7 bases matching TRBD1. The CDR3 runs 15 residues. Germline V lookup: CDR1 LGHNA, CDR2 YNFKEQ. V lost 0 bases, J lost 2 bases, and 3 bases stayed unmatched. CDR3: CASSQDLGQQETQYF. CDR3 nucleotides: TGTGCCAGCAGCCAAGATTTGGGACAGCAAGAGACCCAGTACTTC.

This clonotype was seen a handful of times. The rearrangement uses TRBV5-6 and TRBJ1-4; 9 positions match TRBD1. This CDR3 has 16 residues. V lost 2 bases to trimming and J lost 0 bases; unmatched junction nucleotides: 2. Germline CDR1 reads SGHDT; CDR2 reads YYEEEE. The CDR3 region is CASSFGTGTTNEKLFF. In DNA, the CDR3 is TGTGCCAGCAGCTTCGGGACAGGGACAACTAATGAAAAACTGTTTTTT. Using reference TRBV5-6 and TRBJ1-4 for the parts outside the CDR3, the full variable domain is DAGVTQSPTHLIKTRGQQVTLRCSPKSGHDTVSWYQQALGQGPQFIFQYYEEEERQRGNFPDRFSGHQFPNYSSELNVNALLLGDSALYLCASSFGTGTTNEKLFFGSGTQLSVL.

The table lists this clonotype with a few counts. The V gene is TRBV5-6, the J gene TRBJ2-5; 7 bases agree with TRBD1. Unmatched junction bases numbered 12, after V lost 5 bases and J lost 5 bases. The germline V gene has CDR1 SGHDT and CDR2 YYEEEE. The CDR3 runs 15 residues. CDR3 residues: CASRRTQQGTETQYF. Written as DNA, the CDR3 is TGTGCCAGCAGGCGCACCCAACAGGGGACGGAGACCCAGTACTTC.

In this sample, this clonotype turned up a few times. A read error may produce the germline difference seen at one junction end. CDR3 protein: CASSRPFQETQCF. In nucleotides, the CDR3 is TGTGCCAGCAGCCGACCCTTCCAAGAGACCCAGTGCTTC. The chain links TRBV2 to TRBJ2-5, with D unresolved. Germline V gene lookup returns CDR1 SNHLY and CDR2 FYNNEI. This CDR3 spans 13 amino acids.

This clonotype showed up just a few times. The chain is built from TRBV20-1 and TRBJ2-5, with 7 bases identical to TRBD2. After removal of 1 base from V and 1 base from J, the junction contained 3 bases not matched to a gene. The germline gives CDR1 DFQATT, CDR2 SNEGSKA (reference sequence). The length of the CDR3 is 14 residues. As DNA, the CDR3 is TGCAGTGCTAGAGTATGGACTAGCCAAGAGACCCAGTACTTC. Its protein product is CSARVWTSQETQYF.

This clonotype was detected only once. A much larger clone differs from this one at a single base, so this may be a read error. This chain links TRBV28 with TRBJ2-3; D may match TRBD1 or TRBD2 (6 bases each). CDR1 MDHEN and CDR2 SYDVKM come from the germline V gene. There are 14 residues in the CDR3. V dropped 2 bases and J dropped 2 bases, with 8 bases sitting between them. CDR3 in amino acids: CASSLRGHTDTQYF. The CDR3 bases are TGTGCCAGCAGTTTACGGGGGCACACAGATACGCAGTATTTT.

This chain joins TRBV7-9 and TRBJ2-1; D call uncertain. Trimming pared 2 bases from V and 5 bases from J, leaving 10 bases between. The V gene's germline CDR1 is SEHNR and CDR2 FQNEAQ (reference sequence). The CDR3 contains 14 residues. This CDR3 is CASSLTQRDNEQFF. DNA of the CDR3: TGTGCCAGCAGCTTAACCCAGAGAGACAATGAGCAGTTCTTC.

The V call is TRBV2, the J call TRBJ1-4; TRBD1 matches 8 bases. Per germline, CDR1 SNHLY and CDR2 FYNNEI. The trim removed 5 bases at V and 3 bases at J, leaving 2 bases unmatched. The CDR3 is made up of 14 amino acids. In DNA form, the CDR3 reads TGTGCCAGCAGTCCGGGACAGGCTAATGAAAAACTGTTTTTT. Translation: CASSPGQANEKLFF.

This chain links TRBV5-6 with TRBJ2-7; D is possibly TRBD2 (7 bases). The J call is doubtful: the DNA matches TRBJ2-1 better. CDR3 length: 17 amino acids. Germline CDR1 reads SGHDT; CDR2 reads YYEEEE. CDR3 protein: CASSLVLQRGHYNEQFF. The CDR3 region has the DNA TGTGCCAGCAGCTTGGTCCTGCAGCGGGGACATTACAATGAGCAGTTCTTC.

Only a few counts were recorded for this clonotype. The chain recombines TRBV7-9 with TRBJ1-5; tentatively, D is TRBD1 (5 bases). The CDR3 runs 14 residues. Between the trimmed V and J ends, which lost 7 bases and 5 bases, there was a span of 15 bases. Germline V lookup: CDR1 SEHNR, CDR2 FQNEAQ (reference sequence). CDR3 in amino acids: CASNAGDVDQPQHF. CDR3 nucleotides: TGTGCCAGCAATGCGGGGGATGTCGATCAGCCCCAGCATTTT. Using reference TRBV7-9 and TRBJ1-5 for the parts outside the CDR3, the full variable domain is DTGVSQNPRHKITKRGQNVTFRCDPISEHNRLYWYRQTLGQGPEFLTYFQNEAQLEKSRLLSDRFSAERPKGSFSTLEIQRTEQGDSAMYLCASNAGDVDQPQHFGDGTRLSIL.

In this sample, this clonotype turned up a few times. The chain combines TRBV6-1 with TRBJ2-5; 7 nucleotides match TRBD2. V dropped 7 bases and J dropped 2; count of bases not matched to a gene: 4. Germline CDR1 reads MNHNS; CDR2 reads SASEGT. The CDR3 contains 13 residues. CDR3 sequence: CASKWGGQETQYF. DNA for the CDR3: TGTGCCAGCAAATGGGGGGGGCAAGAGACCCAGTACTTC.

This clonotype was seen a handful of times. The gene calls are TRBV12-3 or TRBV12-4 and TRBJ2-1; the D gene is possibly TRBD1 (5 bases). The CDR3 covers 15 residues. V was pared by 2 bases and J by 4 bases, with 12 bases between. CDR3 in DNA: TGTGCCAGCAGTTTACAGGGAACGGAATACAATGAGCAGTTCTTC. Amino acid sequence: CASSLQGTEYNEQFF.

This rearrangement joins TRBV27 to TRBJ2-5; D is uncertain. The germline V gene encodes CDR1 MNHEY and CDR2 SMNVEV (reference sequence). The CDR3 extends over 12 amino acids. With 5 bases removed from V and 5 bases from J, the gap between germline ends came to 9 bases. The CDR3 loop is CASSPNRETQYF. The CDR3, as DNA: TGTGCCAGCAGTCCCAATAGGGAGACCCAGTACTTC.

The rearrangement uses TRBV27 and TRBJ2-3; no reliable D call. This CDR3 has 15 amino acids. The ends were cut back, 4 bases at V and 4 bases at J, with 15 bases in the middle. Germline V lookup: CDR1 MNHEY, CDR2 SMNVEV (reference sequence). CDR3 sequence: CASSSRLGMADTQYF. The CDR3 DNA reads as TGTGCCAGCAGTTCCAGACTGGGTATGGCAGATACGCAGTATTTT.

Note on this clonotype: A much bigger clone sits one base away, suggesting this may be a read error. This sequence joins TRBV29-1 and TRBJ2-5; D perhaps matches TRBD1 (5 bases). CDR3 length equals 13 residues. Germline CDR1 is SQVTM and CDR2 is ANQGSEA. The CDR3 spells CGVEPGIGETQYF. In DNA, the CDR3 is TGCGGCGTTGAGCCAGGGATCGGGGAGACCCAGTACTTC.

The rearrangement links TRBV6-2 or TRBV6-3 to TRBJ1-4; a possible D gene is TRBD1 (5 bases). Trimming shortened V by 6 bases and J by 7 bases, and 24 bases separated the two germline ends. This CDR3 contains 17 residues. Looked up from germline, CDR1 is MNHEY and CDR2 is SVGEGT. CDR3 sequence (DNA): TGTGCCAGCAGACCCTACGGCCAGGGTCGTCCGACTGAAAAACTGTTTTTT. Translating gives CASRPYGQGRPTEKLFF.

In its sample, this clonotype was seen many times. The chain carries TRBV11-2 and TRBJ2-5; TRBD1 aligns across 7 bases. TRBJ2-7 matches the DNA end more closely, so the J call is doubtful. In germline, CDR1 is SGHAT, CDR2 FQNNGV. This CDR3 is built from 14 residues. The CDR3 reads CASSSRQGAYEQYF. CDR3 sequence (DNA): TGTGCCAGCAGCTCACGACAGGGAGCCTACGAGCAGTACTTC.

V is TRBV20-1 and J is TRBJ2-3; no reliable D call. Germline V gene data show CDR1 as DFQATT and CDR2 as SNEGSKA (reference sequence). The CDR3 is 18 residues long. Trimming shortened V by 0 bases and J by 5 bases, and 24 bases separated the two germline ends. CDR3 bases: TGCAGTGCTAGAGAATTTCCCCTACTTGTGAGGATAGGAGATACGCAGTATTTT. It codes for CSAREFPLLVRIGDTQYF.

The CDR3 sequence is CASRLPGYSYEQYF. CDR3 in DNA: TGTGCCAGCAGACTACCGGGTTATTCCTACGAGCAGTACTTC. The V gene is TRBV28, the J gene TRBJ2-7; D remains unclear. Per germline, CDR1 MDHEN and CDR2 SYDVKM. The V gene lost 6 bases and the J gene lost 1 base, with 13 bases spanning the gap. The CDR3 length is 14 residues.

This clonotype was counted between two and nine times. The chain is built from TRBV18 and TRBJ2-3; tentatively, D is TRBD1 (5 bases). V was trimmed by 2 bases and J by 2 bases, leaving 8 bases between them. The germline V gene encodes CDR1 KGHSH and CDR2 LQKENI. The CDR3 contains 14 residues. CDR3 nucleotides: TGTGCCAGCTCACCAGGCAGGGACACAGATACGCAGTATTTT. As protein: CASSPGRDTDTQYF. The full variable domain, completed using reference TRBV18 and TRBJ2-3, is NAGVMQNPRHLVRRRGQEARLRCSPMKGHSHVYWYRQLPEEGLKFMVYLQKENIIDESGMPKERFSAEFPKEGPSILRIQQVVRGDSAAYFCASSPGRDTDTQYFGPGTRLTVL.

Comment on this clonotype: A junction end diverges from the germline sequence, so it may reflect a read error. V gene TRBV5-1 combines with J gene TRBJ2-3, with D unresolved. The CDR3 covers 12 residues. In germline, CDR1 is SGHRS, CDR2 YFSETQ. Here the CDR3 reads CASSLAVPPWNF. As DNA, the CDR3 is TGCGCCAGCAGCTTGGCCGTACCCCCGTGGAATTTT. Combining the CDR3 with reference TRBV5-1 and TRBJ2-3 gives the whole variable domain KAGVTQTPRYLIKTRGQQVTLSCSPISGHRSVSWYQQTPGQGLQFLFEYFSETQRNKGNFPGRFSGRQFSNSRSEMNVSTLELGDSALYLCASSLAVPPWNFGPGTRLTVL.

There are a few counts of this clonotype. The chain carries TRBV10-3 and TRBJ1-2; weak D call: TRBD1 (5 bases). V dropped 3 bases and J dropped 5 bases, with 19 bases sitting between them. This CDR3 has 16 residues. Germline CDR1 is ENHRY and CDR2 is SYGVKD. The chain's CDR3 is CAISDVTGASLYGYTF. In DNA form, the CDR3 reads TGTGCCATCAGTGACGTTACAGGAGCCAGCCTATATGGCTACACCTTC.

This clonotype has just a few counts. The rearrangement joins TRBV6-1 to TRBJ2-2; 9 bases are a match to TRBD2. The trim removed 3 bases at V and 6 bases at J, leaving 8 bases unmatched. Germline assignment: CDR1 MNHNS and CDR2 SASEGT. The CDR3 has 16 residues. The CDR3 bases are TGTGCCAGCAGTGAGAGGGTAGCGGGAGAAGCCGGGGAGCTGTTTTTT. This gives the protein CASSERVAGEAGELFF.

The chain links TRBV7-2 to TRBJ1-2, with a tentative D call TRBD1 (5 bases). Trimming left V 5 bases short and J 8 bases short, with 24 bases between. The CDR3 sequence is 16 residues long. CDR1 is SGHTA and CDR2 is FQGNSA in the germline V gene. The CDR3 region has the DNA TGTGCCAGCAGCCCTTCGCTCATCGGTAGCTGGGGCGGCTACACCTTC. This codes for CASSPSLIGSWGGYTF.

V is TRBV12-3 or TRBV12-4 and J is TRBJ2-2, with D tentatively TRBD1 or TRBD2 (5 bases each). V was pared by 6 bases and J by 6 bases, with 14 bases between. This CDR3 is built from 14 residues. CDR3 DNA: TGTGCCAGCAGGAGGGAGTTCAGGGCCGGGGAGCTGTTTTTT. Protein sequence: CASRREFRAGELFF.

The V and J genes are TRBV11-2 and TRBJ1-2, with 7 bases aligning to TRBD1. In germline, CDR1 is SGHAT, CDR2 FQNNGV. The CDR3 runs 14 residues. V gave up 5 bases and J gave up 7 bases; unmatched junction bases: 10. CDR3 protein: CASSPRDRVGGYTF. The CDR3 DNA is TGTGCCAGCAGCCCACGAGACAGGGTGGGTGGCTACACCTTC.

The chain has TRBV20-1 and TRBJ2-5, with D perhaps being TRBD1 or TRBD2 (5 bases each). The CDR3 extends over 10 amino acids. The V end was cut by 6 bases, the J end by 5 bases, with 7 bases between. The germline gives CDR1 DFQATT, CDR2 SNEGSKA (reference sequence). The CDR3 nucleotides are TGCAGTGCGGGGGAGGAGACCCAGTACTTC. Translation: CSAGEETQYF.